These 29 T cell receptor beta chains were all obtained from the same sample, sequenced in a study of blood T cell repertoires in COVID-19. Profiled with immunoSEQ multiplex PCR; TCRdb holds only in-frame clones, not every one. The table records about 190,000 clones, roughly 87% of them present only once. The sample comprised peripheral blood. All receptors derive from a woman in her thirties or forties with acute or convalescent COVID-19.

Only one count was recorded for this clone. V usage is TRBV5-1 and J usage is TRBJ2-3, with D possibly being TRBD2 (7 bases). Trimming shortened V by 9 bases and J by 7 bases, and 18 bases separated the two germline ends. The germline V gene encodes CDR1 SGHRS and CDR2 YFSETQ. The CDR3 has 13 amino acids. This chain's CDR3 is CATLGGATYTQYF. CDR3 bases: TGCGCCACCCTGGGGGGGGCCACTTATACGCAGTATTTT.

The CDR3 reads CASSLGVLAGTATQYF. The CDR3 DNA reads as TGTGCCAGCAGCTTAGGTGTACTAGCGGGAACTGCGACCCAGTACTTC. The chain recombines TRBV7-2 with TRBJ2-5, with 10 bases matching TRBD2. CDR1 is SGHTA, CDR2 FQGNSA, per germline. After removal of 1 base from V and 7 bases from J, the junction contained 9 bases not matched to a gene. The CDR3 covers 16 residues.

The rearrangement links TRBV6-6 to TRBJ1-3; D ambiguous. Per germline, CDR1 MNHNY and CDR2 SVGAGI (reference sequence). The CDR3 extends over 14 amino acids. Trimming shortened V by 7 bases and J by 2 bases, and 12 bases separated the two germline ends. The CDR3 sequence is CASTMGGPGNTIYF. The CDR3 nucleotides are TGTGCCAGCACCATGGGAGGTCCTGGAAACACCATATATTTT.

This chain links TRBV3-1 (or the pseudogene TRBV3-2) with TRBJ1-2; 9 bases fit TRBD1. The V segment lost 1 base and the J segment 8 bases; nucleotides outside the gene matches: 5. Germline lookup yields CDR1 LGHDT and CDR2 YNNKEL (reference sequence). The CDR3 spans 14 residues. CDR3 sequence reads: CASSQVTGGGGYTF. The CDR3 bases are TGTGCCAGCAGCCAAGTTACAGGGGGCGGCGGCTACACCTTC.

DNA of the CDR3: TGTGCCACCGGACTACAGGGACTAGGCTACGAGCAGTACTTC. Amino acids: CATGLQGLGYEQYF. V and J are TRBV2 and TRBJ2-7; 8 nucleotides line up with TRBD2. Trimming at V came to 10 bases and at J to 3 bases, leaving 11 bases not matched to a gene. Germline V gene data show CDR1 as SNHLY and CDR2 as FYNNEI. This CDR3 contains 14 residues.

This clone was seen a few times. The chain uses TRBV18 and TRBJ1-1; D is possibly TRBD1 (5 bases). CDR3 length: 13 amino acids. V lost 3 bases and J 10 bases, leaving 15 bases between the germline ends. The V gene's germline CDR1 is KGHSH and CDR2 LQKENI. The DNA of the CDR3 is TGTGCCAGCTCACCCCAGGCGGGGCAGGGAGCTTTCTTT. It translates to CASSPQAGQGAFF.

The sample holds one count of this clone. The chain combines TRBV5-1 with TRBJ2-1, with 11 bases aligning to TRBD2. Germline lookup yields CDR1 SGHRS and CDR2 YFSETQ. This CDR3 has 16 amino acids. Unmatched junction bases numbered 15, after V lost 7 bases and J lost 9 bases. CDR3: CASSPRILAGGFEQFF. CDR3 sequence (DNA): TGCGCCAGCTCCCCAAGAATTCTAGCGGGAGGCTTTGAGCAGTTCTTC.

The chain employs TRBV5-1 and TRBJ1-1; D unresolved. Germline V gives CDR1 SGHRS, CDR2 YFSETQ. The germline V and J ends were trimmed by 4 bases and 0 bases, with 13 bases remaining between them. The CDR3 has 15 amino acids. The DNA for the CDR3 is TGCGCCAGCAGCCCATGGGGAGGGATGAACACTGAAGCTTTCTTT. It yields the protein CASSPWGGMNTEAFF.

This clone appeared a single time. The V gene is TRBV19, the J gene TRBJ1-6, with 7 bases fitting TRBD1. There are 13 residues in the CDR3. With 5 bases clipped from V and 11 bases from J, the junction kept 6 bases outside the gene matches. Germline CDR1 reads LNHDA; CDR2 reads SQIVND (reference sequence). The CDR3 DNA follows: TGTGCCAGTAGTTCACGGACAGGTACACCCCTCCACTTT. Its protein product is CASSSRTGTPLHF.

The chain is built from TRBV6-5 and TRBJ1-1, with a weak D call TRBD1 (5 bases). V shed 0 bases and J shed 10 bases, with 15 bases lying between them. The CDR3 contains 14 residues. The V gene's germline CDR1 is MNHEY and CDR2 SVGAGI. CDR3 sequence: CASSYSSHQGGAFF. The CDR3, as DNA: TGTGCCAGCAGTTACTCGTCTCACCAGGGCGGAGCTTTCTTT.

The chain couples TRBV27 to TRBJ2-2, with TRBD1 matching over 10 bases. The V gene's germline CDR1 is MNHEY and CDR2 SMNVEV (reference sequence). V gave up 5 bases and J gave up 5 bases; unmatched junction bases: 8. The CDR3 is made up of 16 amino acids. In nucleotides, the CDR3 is TGTGCCAGCAGTGGACGACAGGGGGCGCGTACCGGGGAGCTGTTTTTT. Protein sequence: CASSGRQGARTGELFF.

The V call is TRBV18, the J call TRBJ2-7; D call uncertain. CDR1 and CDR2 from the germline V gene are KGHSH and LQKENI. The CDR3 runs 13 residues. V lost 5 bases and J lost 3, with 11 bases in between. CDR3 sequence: CASSSPRSYEQYF. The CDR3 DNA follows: TGTGCCAGCTCATCCCCTCGTAGCTACGAGCAGTACTTC.

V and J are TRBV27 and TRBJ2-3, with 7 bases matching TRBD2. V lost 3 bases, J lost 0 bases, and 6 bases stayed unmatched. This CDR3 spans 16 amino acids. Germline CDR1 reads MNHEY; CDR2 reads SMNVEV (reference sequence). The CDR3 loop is CASSFLWGGSTDTQYF. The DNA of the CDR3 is TGTGCCAGCAGTTTTTTGTGGGGGGGGAGCACAGATACGCAGTATTTT.

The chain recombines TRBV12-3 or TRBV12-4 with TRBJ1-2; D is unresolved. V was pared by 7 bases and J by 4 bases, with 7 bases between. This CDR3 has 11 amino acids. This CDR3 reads CASTPGYGYTF. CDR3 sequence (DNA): TGTGCCAGCACCCCCGGCTATGGCTACACCTTC.

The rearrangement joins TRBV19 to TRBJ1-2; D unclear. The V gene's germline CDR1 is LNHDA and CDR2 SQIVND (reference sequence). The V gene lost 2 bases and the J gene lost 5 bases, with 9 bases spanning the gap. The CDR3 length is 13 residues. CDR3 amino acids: CASSITRGYGYTF. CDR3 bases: TGTGCCAGTAGTATAACAAGAGGGTATGGCTACACCTTC.

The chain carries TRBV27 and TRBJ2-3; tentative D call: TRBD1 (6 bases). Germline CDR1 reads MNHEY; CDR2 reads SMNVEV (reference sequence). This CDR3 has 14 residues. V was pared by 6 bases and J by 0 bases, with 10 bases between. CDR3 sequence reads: CASRSGASTDTQYF. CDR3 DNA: TGTGCCAGCAGGTCAGGGGCGAGCACAGATACGCAGTATTTT.

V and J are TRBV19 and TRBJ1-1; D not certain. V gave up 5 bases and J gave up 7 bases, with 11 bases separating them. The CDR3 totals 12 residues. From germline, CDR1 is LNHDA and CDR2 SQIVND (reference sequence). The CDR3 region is CASSAPVSEAFF. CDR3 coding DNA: TGTGCCAGTAGTGCCCCGGTGAGTGAAGCTTTCTTT.

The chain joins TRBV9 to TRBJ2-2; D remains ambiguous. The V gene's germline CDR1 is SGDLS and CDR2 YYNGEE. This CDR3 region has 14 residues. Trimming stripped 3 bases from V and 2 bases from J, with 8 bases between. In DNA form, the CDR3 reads TGTGCCAGCAGCGCCTATCCCAACACCGGGGAGCTGTTTTTT. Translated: CASSAYPNTGELFF. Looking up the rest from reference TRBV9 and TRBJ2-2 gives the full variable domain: DSGVTQTPKHLITATGQRVTLRCSPRSGDLSVYWYQQSLDQGLQFLIQYYNGEERAKGNILERFSAQQFPDLHSELNLSSLELGDSALYFCASSAYPNTGELFFGEGSRLTVL.

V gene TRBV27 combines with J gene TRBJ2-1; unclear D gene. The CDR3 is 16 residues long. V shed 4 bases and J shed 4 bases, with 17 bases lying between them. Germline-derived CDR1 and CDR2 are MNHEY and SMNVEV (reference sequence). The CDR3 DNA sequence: TGTGCCAGCAGTTACACCAACACCATTTTATACAATGAGCAGTTCTTC. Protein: CASSYTNTILYNEQFF.

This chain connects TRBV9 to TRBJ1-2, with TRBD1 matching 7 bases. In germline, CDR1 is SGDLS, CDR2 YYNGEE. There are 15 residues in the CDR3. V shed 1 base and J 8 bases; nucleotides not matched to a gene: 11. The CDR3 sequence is CASSVNGQGVQGYTF. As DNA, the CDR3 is TGTGCCAGCAGCGTAAACGGGCAGGGGGTCCAGGGCTACACCTTC.

The CDR3 nucleotides are TGTGCCAGCAGTCCGAGGGCCAATGAGCAGTTCTTC. Residues: CASSPRANEQFF. The chain recombines TRBV27 with TRBJ2-1; TRBD2 is a possible D gene (5 bases). Trimming removed 5 bases from V and 6 bases from J, with 8 bases in between. Germline V lookup: CDR1 MNHEY, CDR2 SMNVEV (reference sequence). The CDR3 covers 12 residues.

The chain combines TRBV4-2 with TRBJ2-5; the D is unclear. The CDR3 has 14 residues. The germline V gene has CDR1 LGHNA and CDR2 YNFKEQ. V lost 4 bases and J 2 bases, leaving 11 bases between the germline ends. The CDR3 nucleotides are TGTGCCAGCAGCCCGCTTTGGGCGCAAGAGACCCAGTACTTC. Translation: CASSPLWAQETQYF.

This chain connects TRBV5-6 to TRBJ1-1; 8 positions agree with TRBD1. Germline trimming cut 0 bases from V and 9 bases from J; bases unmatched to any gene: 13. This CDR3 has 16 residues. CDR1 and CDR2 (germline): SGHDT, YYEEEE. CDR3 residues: CASSLGPQGARPQAFF. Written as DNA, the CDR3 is TGTGCCAGCAGCTTGGGCCCTCAGGGGGCCAGACCCCAAGCTTTCTTT.

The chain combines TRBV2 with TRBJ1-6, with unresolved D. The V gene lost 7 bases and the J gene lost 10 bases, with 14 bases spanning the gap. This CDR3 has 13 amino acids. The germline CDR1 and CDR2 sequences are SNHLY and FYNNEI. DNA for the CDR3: TGTGCCAGCACCGGAGAAAGAGCCTCACCCCTCCACTTT. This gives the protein CASTGERASPLHF.

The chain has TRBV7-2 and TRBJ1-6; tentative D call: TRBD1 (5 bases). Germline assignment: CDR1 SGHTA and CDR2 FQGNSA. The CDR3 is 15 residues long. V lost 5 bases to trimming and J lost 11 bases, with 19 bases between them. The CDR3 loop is CASSSSFVGGPPLHF. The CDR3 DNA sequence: TGTGCCAGCAGCAGCTCCTTCGTGGGGGGTCCACCCCTCCACTTT.

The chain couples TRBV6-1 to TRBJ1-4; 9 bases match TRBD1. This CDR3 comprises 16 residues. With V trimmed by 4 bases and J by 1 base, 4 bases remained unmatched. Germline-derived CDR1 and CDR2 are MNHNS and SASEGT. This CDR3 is CASSVPGQGTNEKLFF. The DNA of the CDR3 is TGTGCCAGCAGTGTCCCGGGACAGGGAACTAATGAAAAACTGTTTTTT.

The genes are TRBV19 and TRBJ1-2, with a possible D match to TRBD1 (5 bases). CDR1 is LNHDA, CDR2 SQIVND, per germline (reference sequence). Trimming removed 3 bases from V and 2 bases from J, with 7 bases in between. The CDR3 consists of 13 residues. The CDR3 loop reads CASSIGGNYGYTF. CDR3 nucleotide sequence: TGTGCCAGTAGTATCGGGGGAAACTATGGCTACACCTTC.

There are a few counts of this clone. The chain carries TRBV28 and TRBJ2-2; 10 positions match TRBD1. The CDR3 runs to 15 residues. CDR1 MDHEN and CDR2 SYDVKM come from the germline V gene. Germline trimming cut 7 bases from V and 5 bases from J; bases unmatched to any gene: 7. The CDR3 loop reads CASTPGQGETGELFF. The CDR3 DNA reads TGTGCCAGCACCCCTGGACAGGGGGAGACCGGGGAGCTGTTTTTT.

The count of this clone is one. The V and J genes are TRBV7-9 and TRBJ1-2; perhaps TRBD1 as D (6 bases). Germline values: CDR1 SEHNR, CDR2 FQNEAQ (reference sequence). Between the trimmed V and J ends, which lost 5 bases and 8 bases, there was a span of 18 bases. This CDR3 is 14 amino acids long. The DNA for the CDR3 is TGTGCCAGCAGCCCCTGGCAGGACAGTCTAGGCTACACCTTC. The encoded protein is CASSPWQDSLGYTF.